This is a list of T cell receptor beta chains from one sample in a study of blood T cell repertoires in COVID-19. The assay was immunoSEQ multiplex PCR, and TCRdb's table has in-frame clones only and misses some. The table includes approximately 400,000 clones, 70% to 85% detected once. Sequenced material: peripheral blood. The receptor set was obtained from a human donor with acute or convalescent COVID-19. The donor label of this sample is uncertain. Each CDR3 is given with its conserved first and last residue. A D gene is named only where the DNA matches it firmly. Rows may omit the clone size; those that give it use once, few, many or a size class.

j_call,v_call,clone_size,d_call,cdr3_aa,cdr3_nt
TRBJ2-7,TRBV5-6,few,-,CASSLGGGGSYEQYF,TGTGCCAGCAGCTTGGGAGGTGGAGGGAGCTACGAGCAGTACTTC
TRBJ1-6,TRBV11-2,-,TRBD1,CASSSMDRGQISPLHF,TGTGCCAGCAGCTCAATGGACAGGGGGCAGATTTCACCCCTCCACTTT
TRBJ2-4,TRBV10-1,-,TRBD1,CASSEVTGTAGGKNIQYF,TGCGCCAGCAGTGAGGTGACCGGGACAGCCGGAGGAAAAAACATTCAGTACTTC
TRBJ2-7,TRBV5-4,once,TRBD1,CASSRDRLPYEQYF,TGTGCCAGCAGCAGGGACAGACTCCCCTACGAGCAGTACTTC
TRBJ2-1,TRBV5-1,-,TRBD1,CASSLETGATYNEQFF,TGCGCCAGCAGCTTGGAGACAGGGGCTACTTACAATGAGCAGTTCTTC
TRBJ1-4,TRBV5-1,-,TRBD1,CASRMQGATNEKLFF,TGCGCCAGCAGAATGCAGGGGGCAACTAATGAAAAACTGTTTTTT
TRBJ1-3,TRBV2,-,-,CASEIGGSGNTIYF,TGTGCCAGCGAGATAGGGGGCTCTGGAAACACCATATATTTT
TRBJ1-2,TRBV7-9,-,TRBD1,CASSPRTGNYGYTF,TGTGCCAGCAGTCCTAGGACAGGAAACTATGGCTACACCTTC
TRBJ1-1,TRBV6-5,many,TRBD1,CASSYGGGTAEAFF,TGTGCCAGCAGTTACGGAGGGGGGACAGCAGAAGCTTTCTTT
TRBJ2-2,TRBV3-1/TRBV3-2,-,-,CASSQPQALNTGELFF,TGTGCCAGCAGCCAGCCCCAGGCCCTCAACACCGGGGAGCTGTTTTTT
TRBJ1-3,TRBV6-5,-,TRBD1,CASRPNRGPGNTIYF,TGTGCCAGCAGGCCAAACAGGGGGCCTGGAAACACCATATATTTT
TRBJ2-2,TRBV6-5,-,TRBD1,CASRKDRVIGELFF,TGTGCCAGCAGAAAAGACAGGGTCATCGGGGAGCTGTTTTTT
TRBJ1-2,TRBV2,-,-,CASSRSTVLGYTF,TGTGCCAGCAGCCGAAGCACGGTCCTTGGCTACACCTTC
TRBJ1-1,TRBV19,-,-,CASKVGQLVTEAFF,TGTGCCAGCAAGGTGGGACAACTAGTCACTGAAGCTTTCTTT
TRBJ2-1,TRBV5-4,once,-,CASSPGYNEQFF,TGTGCCAGCAGCCCAGGGTACAATGAGCAGTTCTTC
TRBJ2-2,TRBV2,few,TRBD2,CASSERREHAGELFF,TGTGCCAGCAGTGAACGGCGGGAGCACGCCGGGGAGCTGTTTTTT
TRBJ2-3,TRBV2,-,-,CASSDYGQLRTDTQYF,TGTGCCAGCAGTGATTATGGACAGCTACGCACAGATACGCAGTATTTT
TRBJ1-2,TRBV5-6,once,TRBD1,CASSFRGRSNYGYTF,TGTGCCAGCAGCTTCAGGGGGCGCTCGAACTATGGCTACACCTTC
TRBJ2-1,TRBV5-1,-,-,CASSLDILSYNEQFF,TGCGCCAGCAGCTTAGACATACTGTCCTACAATGAGCAGTTCTTC
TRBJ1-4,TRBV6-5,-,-,CASSSGRASEKLFF,TGTGCCAGCAGCTCTGGGAGGGCGTCAGAAAAACTGTTTTTT
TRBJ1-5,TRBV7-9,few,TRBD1,CASSQHGQGLLNQPQHF,TGTGCCAGCAGCCAGCACGGACAGGGACTTCTCAATCAGCCCCAGCATTTT
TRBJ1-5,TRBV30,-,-,CAWSEGVSNQPQHF,TGTGCCTGGAGTGAGGGGGTCAGCAATCAGCCCCAGCATTTT
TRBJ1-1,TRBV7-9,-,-,CASSEEARSTEAFF,TGTGCCAGCAGCGAAGAGGCGCGGTCCACTGAAGCTTTCTTT
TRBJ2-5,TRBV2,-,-,CASGPGFQETQYF,TGTGCCAGCGGCCCAGGGTTCCAAGAGACCCAGTACTTC
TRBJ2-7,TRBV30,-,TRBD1,CAWSDPRDRGIEQYF,TGTGCCTGGAGTGATCCCCGGGACAGGGGGATCGAGCAGTACTTC
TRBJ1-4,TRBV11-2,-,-,CASSLGGALNEKLFF,TGTGCCAGCAGCTTAGGCGGGGCACTTAATGAAAAACTGTTTTTT
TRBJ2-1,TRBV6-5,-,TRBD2,CASGRWSRGDEQFF,TGTGCCAGCGGACGGTGGAGCCGGGGGGATGAGCAGTTCTTC
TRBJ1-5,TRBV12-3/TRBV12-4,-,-,CASSHDRPQPQHF,TGTGCCAGCAGCCACGACAGGCCACAGCCCCAGCATTTT
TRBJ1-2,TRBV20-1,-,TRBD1,CSARAETGKYHTF,TGCAGTGCTCGTGCAGAGACAGGGAAGTACCACACCTTC
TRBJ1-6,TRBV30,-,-,CAWGSGTLSSYNSPLHF,TGTGCCTGGGGATCGGGGACACTAAGCTCCTATAATTCACCCCTCCACTTT
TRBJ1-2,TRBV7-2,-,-,CASSLVGQEETGYTF,TGTGCCAGCAGCTTAGTCGGCCAGGAGGAGACTGGCTACACCTTC
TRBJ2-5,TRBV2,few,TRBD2,CASSEEAGVQETQYF,TGTGCCAGCAGTGAAGAGGCGGGAGTCCAAGAGACCCAGTACTTC
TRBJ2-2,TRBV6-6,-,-,CASEMGQGGAGELFF,TGTGCCTCCGAAATGGGGCAGGGGGGTGCCGGGGAGCTGTTTTTT
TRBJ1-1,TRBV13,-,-,CASSLSLPRAEAFF,TGTGCCAGCAGCTTATCTCTCCCGCGAGCTGAAGCTTTCTTT
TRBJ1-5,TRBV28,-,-,CASSQGNQPQHF,TGTGCCAGCAGTCAGGGGAATCAGCCCCAGCATTTT
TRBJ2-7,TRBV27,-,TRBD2,CASSRSGGISYEQYF,TGTGCCAGCAGTCGCTCGGGGGGTATTTCCTACGAGCAGTACTTC
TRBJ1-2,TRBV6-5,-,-,CASSSPGRTNYGYTF,TGTGCCAGCAGTTCCCCAGGGCGGACAAACTATGGCTACACCTTC
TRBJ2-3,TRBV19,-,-,CASSITGNPPDTQYF,TGTGCCAGTAGTATAACAGGGAACCCCCCAGATACGCAGTATTTT
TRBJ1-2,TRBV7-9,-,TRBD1,CASSYTGEASGYTF,TGTGCCAGCAGCTATACAGGGGAGGCTTCTGGCTACACCTTC
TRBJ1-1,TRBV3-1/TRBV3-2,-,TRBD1,CASSQKGARNTEAFF,TGTGCCAGCAGCCAGAAGGGGGCGCGGAACACTGAAGCTTTCTTT
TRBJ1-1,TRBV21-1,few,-,CASSPGGGTGNTEAFF,TGTGCCAGCAGCCCGGGGGGTGGAACCGGCAACACTGAAGCTTTCTTT
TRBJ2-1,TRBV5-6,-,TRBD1,CASSFLTGSSYNEQFF,TGTGCCAGCAGCTTCTTGACAGGGAGCTCCTACAATGAGCAGTTCTTC
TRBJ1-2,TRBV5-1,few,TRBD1,CASSSNTGAYGYTF,TGCGCCAGCAGCTCAAATACAGGGGCCTATGGCTACACCTTC
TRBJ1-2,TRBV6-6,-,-,CASSYSPEYNYGYTF,TGTGCCAGCAGTTACTCCCCGGAGTATAACTATGGCTACACCTTC
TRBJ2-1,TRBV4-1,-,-,CASSQDISESGEQFF,TGCGCCAGCAGCCAAGATATAAGCGAAAGCGGAGAGCAGTTCTTC
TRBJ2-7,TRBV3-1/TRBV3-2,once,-,CASSQKIGLASLWVYEQYF,TGTGCCAGCAGCCAAAAGATCGGGTTAGCGTCCCTTTGGGTGTACGAGCAGTACTTC
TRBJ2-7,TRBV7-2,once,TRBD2,CASSSLPGLVYEQYF,TGTGCCAGCAGCTCGCTCCCGGGACTAGTCTACGAGCAGTACTTC
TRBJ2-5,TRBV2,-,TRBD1,CASSQTGQETQYF,TGTGCCAGCAGCCAGACAGGGCAAGAGACCCAGTACTTC
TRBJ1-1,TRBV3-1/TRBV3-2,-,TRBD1,CASSTDRGTGTYLKNTEAFF,TGTGCCAGCAGTACTGACCGTGGGACAGGGACCTATCTTAAGAACACTGAAGCTTTCTTT
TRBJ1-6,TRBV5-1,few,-,CASSLAQGGRNSPLHF,TGCGCCAGCAGCTTGGCTCAGGGAGGACGGAATTCACCCCTCCACTTT
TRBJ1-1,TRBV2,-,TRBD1,CASRDRVNTEAFF,TGTGCCAGCAGGGACAGGGTCAACACTGAAGCTTTCTTT
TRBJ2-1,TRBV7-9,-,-,CASSLVGSYNEQFF,TGTGCCAGCAGCTTAGTCGGCTCCTACAATGAGCAGTTCTTC
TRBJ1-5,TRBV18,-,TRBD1,CASSDRGHQPQHF,TGTGCCAGCTCGGACAGGGGGCATCAGCCCCAGCATTTT